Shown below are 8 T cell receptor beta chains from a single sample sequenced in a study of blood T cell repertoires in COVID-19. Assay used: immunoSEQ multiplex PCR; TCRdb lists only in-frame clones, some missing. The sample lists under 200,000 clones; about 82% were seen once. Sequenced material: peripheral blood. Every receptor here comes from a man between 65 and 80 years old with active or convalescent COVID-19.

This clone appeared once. The CDR3 sequence: CASSDVRVRDRENYGYTF. As DNA, the CDR3 is TGTGCCAGCAGTGATGTTAGGGTTCGAGACAGGGAGAACTATGGCTACACCTTC. The genes are TRBV6-1 and TRBJ1-2; 7 bases agree with TRBD1. The germline V gene has CDR1 MNHNS and CDR2 SASEGT. There are 18 residues in the CDR3. After removal of 3 bases from V and 2 bases from J, the junction contained 15 bases not matched to a gene.

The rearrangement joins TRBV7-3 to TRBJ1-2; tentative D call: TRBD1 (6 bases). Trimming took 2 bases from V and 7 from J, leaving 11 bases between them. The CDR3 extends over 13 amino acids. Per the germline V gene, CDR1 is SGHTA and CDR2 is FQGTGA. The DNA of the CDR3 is TGTGCCAGCAGCTTACAGGGGAATGGTGGCTACACCTTC. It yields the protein CASSLQGNGGYTF.

CDR3 sequence: CASSSGGGTGELFF. CDR3 in DNA: TGTGCCAGCAGTTCAGGGGGCGGGACCGGGGAGCTGTTTTTT. The chain combines TRBV28 with TRBJ2-2, with 8 bases that match TRBD1. The V gene end was trimmed by 4 bases and the J gene end by 5 bases; junction bases not matched to a gene: 3. CDR1 and CDR2 (germline): MDHEN, SYDVKM. This CDR3 comprises 14 residues.

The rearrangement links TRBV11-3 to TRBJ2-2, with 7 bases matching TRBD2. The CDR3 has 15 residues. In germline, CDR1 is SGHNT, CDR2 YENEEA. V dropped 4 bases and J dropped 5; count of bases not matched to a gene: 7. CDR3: CASSSATSWTGELFF. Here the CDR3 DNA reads TGTGCCAGCAGCTCAGCGACTAGCTGGACCGGGGAGCTGTTTTTT. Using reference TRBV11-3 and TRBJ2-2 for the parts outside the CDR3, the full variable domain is EAGVVQSPRYKIIEKKQPVAFWCNPISGHNTLYWYLQNLGQGPELLIRYENEEAVDDSQLPKDRFSAERLKGVDSTLKIQPAELGDSAVYLCASSSATSWTGELFFGEGSRLTVL.

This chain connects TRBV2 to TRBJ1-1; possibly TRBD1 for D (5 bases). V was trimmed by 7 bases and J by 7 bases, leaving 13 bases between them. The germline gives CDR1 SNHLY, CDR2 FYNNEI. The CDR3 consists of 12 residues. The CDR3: CASTQGEGEAFF. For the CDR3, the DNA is TGTGCCAGCACCCAAGGGGAGGGTGAAGCTTTCTTT. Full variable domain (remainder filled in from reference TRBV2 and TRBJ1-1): EPEVTQTPSHQVTQMGQEVILRCVPISNHLYFYWYRQILGQKVEFLVSFYNNEISEKSEIFDDQFSVERPDGSNFTLKIRSTKLEDSAMYFCASTQGEGEAFFGQGTRLTVV.

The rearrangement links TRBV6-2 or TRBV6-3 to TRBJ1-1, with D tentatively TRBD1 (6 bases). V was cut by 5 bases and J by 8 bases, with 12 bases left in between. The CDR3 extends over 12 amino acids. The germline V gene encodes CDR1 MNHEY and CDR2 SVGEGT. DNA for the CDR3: TGTGCCAGCAGTACTGGACAGAGAGAAGCTTTCTTT. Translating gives CASSTGQREAFF.

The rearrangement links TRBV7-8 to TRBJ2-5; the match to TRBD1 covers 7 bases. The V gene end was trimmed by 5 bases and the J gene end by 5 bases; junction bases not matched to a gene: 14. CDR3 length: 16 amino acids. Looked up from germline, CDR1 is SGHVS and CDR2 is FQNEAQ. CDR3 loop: CASSVQGPASKETQYF. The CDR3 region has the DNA TGTGCCAGCAGCGTACAGGGGCCTGCCTCGAAGGAGACCCAGTACTTC.

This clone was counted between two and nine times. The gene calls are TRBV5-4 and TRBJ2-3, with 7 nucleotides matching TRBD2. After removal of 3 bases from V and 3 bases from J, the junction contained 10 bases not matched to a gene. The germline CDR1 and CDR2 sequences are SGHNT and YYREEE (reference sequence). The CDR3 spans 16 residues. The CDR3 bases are TGTGCCAGCAGCTCTAGGGACTACAGTAGGACAGATACGCAGTATTTT. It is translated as CASSSRDYSRTDTQYF.